The source of this T cell receptor (beta chain) is a study of early T cells in non-severe SARS-CoV-2 infection. Using its own MiXCR run on the 5' RACE reads, TCRdb lists one record per CDR3 protein. The repertoire includes 70,000 to 90,000 distinct CDR3 sequences, about 11% of them detected once, and over 3.5% sits in the top ten. This clonotype was seen repeatedly, ten times or more. Germline loops: CDR1 GTSNPN, CDR2 SVGIG (reference sequence). The CDR3 totals 14 residues. Trimming stripped 0 bases from V and 2 bases from J, with 11 bases between. V usage is TRBV30 and J usage is TRBJ2-7, with unresolved D. Sequenced: whole blood. The clonotype was recovered from an adult who was a healthcare worker with PCR-confirmed SARS-CoV-2 infection or an uninfected control (not recorded which). The CDR3 region is CAWSVRYETYEQYF. CDR3 nucleotide sequence: TGTGCCTGGAGTGTACGCTATGAGACCTACGAGCAGTACTTC.